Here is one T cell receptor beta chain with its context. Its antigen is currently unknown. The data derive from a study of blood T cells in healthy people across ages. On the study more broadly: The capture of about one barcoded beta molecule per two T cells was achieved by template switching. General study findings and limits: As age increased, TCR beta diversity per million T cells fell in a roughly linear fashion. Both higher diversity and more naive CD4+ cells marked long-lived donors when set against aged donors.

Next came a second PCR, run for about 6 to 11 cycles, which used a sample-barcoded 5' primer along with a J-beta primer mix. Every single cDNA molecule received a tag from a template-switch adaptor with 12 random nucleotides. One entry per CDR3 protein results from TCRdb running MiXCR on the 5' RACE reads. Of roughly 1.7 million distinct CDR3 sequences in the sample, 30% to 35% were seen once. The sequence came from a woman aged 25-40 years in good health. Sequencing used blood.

This chain's CDR3 is CASSSTPQETQYF. The CDR3 coding sequence is TGCGCCAGCAGCTCCACACCCCAAGAGACCCAGTACTTC. This chain links TRBV5-1 with TRBJ2-5, with D unresolved. Looked up from germline, CDR1 is SGHRS and CDR2 is YFSETQ. The CDR3 sequence is 13 residues long. Trimming removed 3 bases at V and 1 base at J, with 7 bases between. The whole variable domain, remainder taken from reference TRBV5-1 and TRBJ2-5, is KAGVTQTPRYLIKTRGQQVTLSCSPISGHRSVSWYQQTPGQGLQFLFEYFSETQRNKGNFPGRFSGRQFSNSRSEMNVSTLELGDSALYLCASSSTPQETQYFGPGTRLLVL.